This T cell receptor (beta chain) came from a study of blood T cell repertoires in COVID-19. At the level of the study: Samples taken during acute and convalescent COVID-19 were collected in the United States, Italy and Spain. T cells, B-cell-depleted T cells, or PBMCs provided the cDNA or gDNA that served as material.

As originally analysed: Amplification of reference gene primers was used by the study to estimate nucleated cell counts. The table came from immunoSEQ multiplex PCR; TCRdb's copy has only in-frame clones and leaves some out. The V and J calls and clone size come from that table; D and trimming were worked out from the DNA. The sample includes approximately 270,000 clones, around 82% of them seen just once. Enrolled during active infection, Seattle patients were then followed longitudinally. CDR1 and CDR2 (germline): GTSNPN, SVGIG (reference sequence). The V gene lost 0 bases and the J gene lost 6 bases, with 9 bases spanning the gap. The CDR3 has 14 residues.

The chain is built from TRBV30 and TRBJ1-6; D ambiguous. The sequenced sample consisted of peripheral blood. The receptor was derived from a person aged 70 to 79 with COVID-19, enrolled during active disease. CDR3 sequence reads: CAWSVLGINSPLHF. The CDR3 DNA follows: TGTGCCTGGAGTGTTCTCGGGATTAATTCACCCCTCCACTTT.